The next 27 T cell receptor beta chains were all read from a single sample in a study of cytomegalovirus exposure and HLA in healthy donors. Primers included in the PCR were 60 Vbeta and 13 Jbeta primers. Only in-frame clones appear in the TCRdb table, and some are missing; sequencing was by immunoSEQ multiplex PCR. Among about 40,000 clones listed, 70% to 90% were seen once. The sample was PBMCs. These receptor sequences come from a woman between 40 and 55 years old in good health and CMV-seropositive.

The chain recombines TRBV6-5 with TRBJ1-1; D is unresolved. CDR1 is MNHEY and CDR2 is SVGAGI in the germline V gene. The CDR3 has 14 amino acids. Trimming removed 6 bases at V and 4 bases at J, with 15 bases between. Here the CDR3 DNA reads TGTGCCAGCAGGATTCCGGGTTCCGGCACTGAAGCTTTCTTT. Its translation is CASRIPGSGTEAFF.

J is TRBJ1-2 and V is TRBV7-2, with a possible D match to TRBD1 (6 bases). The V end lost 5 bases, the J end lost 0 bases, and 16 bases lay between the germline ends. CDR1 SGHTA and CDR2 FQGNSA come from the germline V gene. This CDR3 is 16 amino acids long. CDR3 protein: CASSQRQADTNYGYTF. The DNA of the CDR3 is TGTGCCAGCAGCCAACGACAGGCTGATACTAACTATGGCTACACCTTC.

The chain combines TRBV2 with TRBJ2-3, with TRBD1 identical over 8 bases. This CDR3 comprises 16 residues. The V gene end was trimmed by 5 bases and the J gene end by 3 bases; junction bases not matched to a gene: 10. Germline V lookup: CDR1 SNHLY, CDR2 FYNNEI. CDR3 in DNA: TGTGCCAGCAGTCCCCCCAGGGGGCGAGGTACAGATACGCAGTATTTT. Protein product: CASSPPRGRGTDTQYF.

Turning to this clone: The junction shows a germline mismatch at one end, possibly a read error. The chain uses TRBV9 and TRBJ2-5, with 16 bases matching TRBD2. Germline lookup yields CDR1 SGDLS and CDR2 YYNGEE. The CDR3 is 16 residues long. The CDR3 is CASSEGLAGGQGTQYF. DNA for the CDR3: TGTGCCAGCAGCGAGGGACTAGCGGGGGGGCAAGGGACCCAGTACTTC.

CDR3 bases: TGTGCCAGTAGTATAGGGCCCCAGGGTAATCAGCCCCAGCATTTT. Protein sequence: CASSIGPQGNQPQHF. The V call is TRBV19, the J call TRBJ1-5, with a possible D match to TRBD1 (5 bases). The germline gives CDR1 LNHDA, CDR2 SQIVND (reference sequence). Trimming left V 1 base short and J 4 bases short, with 11 bases between. This CDR3 is built from 15 residues.

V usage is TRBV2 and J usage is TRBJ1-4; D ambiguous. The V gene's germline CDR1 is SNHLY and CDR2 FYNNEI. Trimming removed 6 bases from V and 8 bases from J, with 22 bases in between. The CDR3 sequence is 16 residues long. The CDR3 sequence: CASSPTSGLIREKLFF. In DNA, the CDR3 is TGTGCCAGCAGCCCAACCTCGGGGTTAATACGGGAAAAACTGTTTTTT.

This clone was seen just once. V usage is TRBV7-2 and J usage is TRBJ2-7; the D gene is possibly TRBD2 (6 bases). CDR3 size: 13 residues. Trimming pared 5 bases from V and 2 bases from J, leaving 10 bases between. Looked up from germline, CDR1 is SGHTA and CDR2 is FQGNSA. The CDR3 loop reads CASSVREPYEQYF. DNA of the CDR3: TGTGCCAGCAGCGTCCGGGAGCCCTACGAGCAGTACTTC.

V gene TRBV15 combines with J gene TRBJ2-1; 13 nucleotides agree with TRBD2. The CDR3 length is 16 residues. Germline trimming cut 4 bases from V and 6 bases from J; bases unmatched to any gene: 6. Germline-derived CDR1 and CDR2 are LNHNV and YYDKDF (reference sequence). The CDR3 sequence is CATSTGTSGEGNEQFF. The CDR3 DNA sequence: TGTGCCACCAGCACAGGGACTAGCGGGGAAGGCAATGAGCAGTTCTTC.

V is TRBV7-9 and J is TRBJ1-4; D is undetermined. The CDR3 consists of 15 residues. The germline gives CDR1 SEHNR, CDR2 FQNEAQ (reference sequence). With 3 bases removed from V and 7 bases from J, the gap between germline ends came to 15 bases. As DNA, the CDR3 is TGTGCCAGCAGCTTGCTAGGGAAAGCGGGTGAAAAACTGTTTTTT. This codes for CASSLLGKAGEKLFF.

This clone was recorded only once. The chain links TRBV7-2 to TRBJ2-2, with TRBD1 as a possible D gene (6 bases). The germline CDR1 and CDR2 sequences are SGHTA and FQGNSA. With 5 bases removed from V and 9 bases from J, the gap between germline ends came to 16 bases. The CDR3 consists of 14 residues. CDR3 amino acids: CASSEQGSSRELFF. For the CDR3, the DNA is TGTGCCAGCAGCGAGCAGGGGTCGAGCCGGGAGCTGTTTTTT.

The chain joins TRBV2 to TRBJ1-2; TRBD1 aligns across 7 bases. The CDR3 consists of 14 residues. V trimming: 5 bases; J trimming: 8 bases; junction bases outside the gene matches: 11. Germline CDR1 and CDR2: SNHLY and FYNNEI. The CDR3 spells CASSFRSTGDGYTF. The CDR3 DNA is TGTGCCAGCAGTTTTCGCTCCACAGGGGACGGCTACACCTTC. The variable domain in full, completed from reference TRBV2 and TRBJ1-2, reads EPEVTQTPSHQVTQMGQEVILRCVPISNHLYFYWYRQILGQKVEFLVSFYNNEISEKSEIFDDQFSVERPDGSNFTLKIRSTKLEDSAMYFCASSFRSTGDGYTFGSGTRLTVV.

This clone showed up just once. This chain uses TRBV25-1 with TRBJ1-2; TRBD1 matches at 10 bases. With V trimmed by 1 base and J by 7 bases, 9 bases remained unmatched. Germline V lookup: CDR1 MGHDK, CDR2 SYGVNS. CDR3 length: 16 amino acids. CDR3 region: CASSESRRQGAGGYTF. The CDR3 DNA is TGTGCCAGCAGTGAATCGAGGAGACAGGGGGCCGGTGGCTACACCTTC.

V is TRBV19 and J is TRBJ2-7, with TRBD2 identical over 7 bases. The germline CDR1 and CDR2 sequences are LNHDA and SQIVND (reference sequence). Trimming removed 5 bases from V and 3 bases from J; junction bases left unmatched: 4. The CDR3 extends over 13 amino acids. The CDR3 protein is CASSRGSLYEQYF. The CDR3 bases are TGTGCCAGTAGTCGCGGGAGTCTCTACGAGCAGTACTTC.

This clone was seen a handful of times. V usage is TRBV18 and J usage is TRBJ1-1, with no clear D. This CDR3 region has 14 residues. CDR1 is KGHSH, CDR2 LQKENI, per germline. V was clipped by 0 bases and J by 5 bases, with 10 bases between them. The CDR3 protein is CASSPPAVGTEAFF. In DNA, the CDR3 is TGTGCCAGCTCACCACCAGCGGTTGGGACTGAAGCTTTCTTT.

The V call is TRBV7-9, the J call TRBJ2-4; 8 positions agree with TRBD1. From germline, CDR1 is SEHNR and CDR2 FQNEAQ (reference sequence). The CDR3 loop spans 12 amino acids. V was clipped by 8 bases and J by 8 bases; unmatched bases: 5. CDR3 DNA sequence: TGTGCCAGCTCTGGACAGGGATACATTCAGTACTTC. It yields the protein CASSGQGYIQYF.

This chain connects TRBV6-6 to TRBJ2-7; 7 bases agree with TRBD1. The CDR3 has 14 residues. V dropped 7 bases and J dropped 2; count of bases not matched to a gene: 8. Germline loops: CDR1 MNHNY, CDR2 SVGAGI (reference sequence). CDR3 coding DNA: TGTGCCAGCACCGAGGACAGGTTGGCCTACGAGCAGTACTTC. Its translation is CASTEDRLAYEQYF.

The CDR3 region has the DNA TGTGCCAGCAGCTTAGGGGGGGAGGGGCAAGTCGGTGAAAAACTGTTTTTT. As protein: CASSLGGEGQVGEKLFF. The chain recombines TRBV5-4 with TRBJ1-4; D is possibly TRBD1 (6 bases). This CDR3 has 17 amino acids. V was shortened by 2 bases and J by 7 bases, with 21 bases between the two germline ends. CDR1 is SGHNT, CDR2 YYREEE, per germline (reference sequence). Supplemented by reference TRBV5-4 and TRBJ1-4, the full variable domain reads ETGVTQSPTHLIKTRGQQVTLRCSSQSGHNTVSWYQQALGQGPQFIFQYYREEENGRGNFPPRFSGLQFPNYSSELNVNALELDDSALYLCASSLGGEGQVGEKLFFGSGTQLSVL.

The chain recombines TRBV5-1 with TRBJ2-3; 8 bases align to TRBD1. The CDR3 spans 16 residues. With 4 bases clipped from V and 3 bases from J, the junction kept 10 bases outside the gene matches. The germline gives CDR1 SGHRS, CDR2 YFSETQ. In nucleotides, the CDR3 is TGCGCCAGCAGCCTCCAGCCAGGGGGCGTAACAGATACGCAGTATTTT. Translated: CASSLQPGGVTDTQYF.

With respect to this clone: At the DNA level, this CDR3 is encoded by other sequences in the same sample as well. In DNA, the CDR3 is TGCGCCAGCAGCCAAGACCTTTCCCAGCCCCAGCATTTT. This codes for CASSQDLSQPQHF. V usage is TRBV4-3 and J usage is TRBJ1-5; D unclear. The CDR3 is 13 amino acids. The germline gives CDR1 LGHNA, CDR2 YSLEER. The germline V and J ends were trimmed by 0 bases and 7 bases, with 7 bases remaining between them.

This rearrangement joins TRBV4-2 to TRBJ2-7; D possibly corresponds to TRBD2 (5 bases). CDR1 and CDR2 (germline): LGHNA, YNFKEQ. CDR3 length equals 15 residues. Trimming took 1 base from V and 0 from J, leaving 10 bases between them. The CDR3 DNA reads TGTGCCAGCAGCCAAGGCGGGTCTAGCTCCTACGAGCAGTACTTC. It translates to CASSQGGSSSYEQYF.

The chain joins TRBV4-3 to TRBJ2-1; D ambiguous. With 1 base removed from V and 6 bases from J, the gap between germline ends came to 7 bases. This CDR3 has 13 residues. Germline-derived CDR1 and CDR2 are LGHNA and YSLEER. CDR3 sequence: CASSQGETNEQFF. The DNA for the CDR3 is TGCGCCAGCAGCCAAGGCGAAACCAATGAGCAGTTCTTC.

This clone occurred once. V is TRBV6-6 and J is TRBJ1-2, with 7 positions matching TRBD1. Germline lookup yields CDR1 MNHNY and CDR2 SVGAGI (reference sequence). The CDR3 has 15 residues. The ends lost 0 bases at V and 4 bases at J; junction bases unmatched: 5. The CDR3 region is CASSYSPGQSYGYTF. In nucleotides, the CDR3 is TGTGCCAGCAGTTACTCTCCGGGACAGAGCTATGGCTACACCTTC.

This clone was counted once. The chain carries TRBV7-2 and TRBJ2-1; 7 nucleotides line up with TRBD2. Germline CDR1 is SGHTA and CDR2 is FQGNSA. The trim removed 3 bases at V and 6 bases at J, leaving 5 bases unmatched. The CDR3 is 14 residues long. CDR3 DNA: TGTGCCAGCAGCTTCCAGCGGGGCCTCAATGAGCAGTTCTTC. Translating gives CASSFQRGLNEQFF. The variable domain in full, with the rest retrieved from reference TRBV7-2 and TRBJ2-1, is GAGVSQSPSNKVTEKGKDVELRCDPISGHTALYWYRQSLGQGLEFLIYFQGNSAPDKSGLPSDRFSAERTGGSVSTLTIQRTQQEDSAVYLCASSFQRGLNEQFFGPGTRLTVL.

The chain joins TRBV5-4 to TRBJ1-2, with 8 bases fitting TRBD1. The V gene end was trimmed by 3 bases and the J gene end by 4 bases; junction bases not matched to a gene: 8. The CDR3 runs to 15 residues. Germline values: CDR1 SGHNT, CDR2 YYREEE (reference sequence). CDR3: CASSSNRGGAYGYTF. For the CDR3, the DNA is TGTGCCAGCAGCTCGAACAGGGGGGGGGCCTATGGCTACACCTTC.

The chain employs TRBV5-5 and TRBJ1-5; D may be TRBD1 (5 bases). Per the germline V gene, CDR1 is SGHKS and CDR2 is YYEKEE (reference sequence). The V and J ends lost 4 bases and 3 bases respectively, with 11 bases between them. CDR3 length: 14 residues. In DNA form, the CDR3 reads TGTGCCAGCAGCGTAAGACAGTACAATCAGCCCCAGCATTTT. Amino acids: CASSVRQYNQPQHF.

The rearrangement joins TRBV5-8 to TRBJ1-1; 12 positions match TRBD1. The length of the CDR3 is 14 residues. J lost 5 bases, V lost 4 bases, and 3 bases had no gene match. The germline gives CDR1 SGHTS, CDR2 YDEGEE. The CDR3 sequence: CASSRDRGRTEAFF. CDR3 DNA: TGTGCCAGCAGCCGGGACAGGGGGCGGACTGAAGCTTTCTTT.

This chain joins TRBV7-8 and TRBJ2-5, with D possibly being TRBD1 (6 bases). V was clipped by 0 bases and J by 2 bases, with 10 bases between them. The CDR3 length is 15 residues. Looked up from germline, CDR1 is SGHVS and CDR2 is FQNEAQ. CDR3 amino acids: CASSLAQGSQETQYF. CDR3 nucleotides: TGTGCCAGCAGCTTAGCCCAGGGGTCTCAAGAGACCCAGTACTTC.